The 9 T cell receptor beta chains presented below share a single source sample, sequenced in a study of T cell changes during pregnancy in multiple sclerosis. Assay: immunoSEQ multiplex PCR; the TCRdb copy retains only in-frame clones and omits some. Of about 48,000 clones in the sample, 88% are singletons; the top ten hold 0.95% to 1.5%. The input for sequencing was CD4+ T cells from peripheral blood mononuclear cells, taken in the second trimester of pregnancy. These receptors all stem from a female donor with multiple sclerosis, enrolled in a pregnancy study.

The chain couples TRBV19 to TRBJ1-4; D is ambiguous. V lost 7 bases, J lost 4 bases, and 16 bases lay in between. Germline-derived CDR1 and CDR2 are LNHDA and SQIVND (reference sequence). CDR3 length: 15 residues. The CDR3 sequence is CASTGVGGFNEKLFF. In DNA form, the CDR3 reads TGTGCCAGTACCGGGGTCGGAGGGTTTAATGAAAAACTGTTTTTT.

V is TRBV10-3 and J is TRBJ2-3, with D possibly being TRBD2 (7 bases). Trimming took 10 bases from V and 7 from J, leaving 18 bases between them. Germline V CDR1 and CDR2: ENHRY, SYGVKD. This CDR3 has 13 amino acids. The CDR3 bases are TGTGCCACCAAAGGGGAGGGGGTTTATACGCAGTATTTT. This sequence encodes CATKGEGVYTQYF.

The chain recombines TRBV28 with TRBJ2-2; no reliable D call. The ends were cut back, 3 bases at V and 0 bases at J, with 5 bases in the middle. CDR3 length: 14 amino acids. In germline, CDR1 is MDHEN, CDR2 SYDVKM. The DNA for the CDR3 is TGTGCCAGCAGTTTTAGCTCGAACACCGGGGAGCTGTTTTTT. Protein sequence: CASSFSSNTGELFF.

The V gene is TRBV11-2, the J gene TRBJ2-3; 8 bases match TRBD2. Germline values: CDR1 SGHAT, CDR2 FQNNGV. The junction had 6 bases not matched to a gene; V was cut back by 2 bases and J by 2 bases. CDR3 length: 16 residues. CDR3 amino acids: CASSLPSGRYTDTQYF. The CDR3 bases are TGTGCCAGCAGCTTACCTAGCGGGCGCTACACAGATACGCAGTATTTT.

This rearrangement joins TRBV5-1 to TRBJ2-7, with D perhaps matching TRBD1 (5 bases). Germline V lookup: CDR1 SGHRS, CDR2 YFSETQ. CDR3 length: 13 amino acids. The V and J ends lost 5 bases and 5 bases respectively, with 14 bases between them. CDR3 sequence reads: CASRNEGVDEQYF. In DNA form, the CDR3 reads TGCGCCAGCAGAAATGAAGGGGTGGACGAGCAGTACTTC.

The chain is built from TRBV18 and TRBJ1-5, with TRBD1 matching over 8 bases. Germline values: CDR1 KGHSH, CDR2 LQKENI. The junction had 6 bases not matched to a gene; V was cut back by 4 bases and J by 1 base. The CDR3 loop spans 16 amino acids. The DNA of the CDR3 is TGTGCCAGCTCACTCCAGGGGGCTAGGAGCAATCAGCCCCAGCATTTT. Its protein is CASSLQGARSNQPQHF.

This chain joins TRBV5-4 and TRBJ2-7; 10 nucleotides agree with TRBD2. This CDR3 has 15 amino acids. After removal of 3 bases from V and 0 bases from J, the junction contained 3 bases not matched to a gene. The germline V gene encodes CDR1 SGHNT and CDR2 YYREEE (reference sequence). The CDR3 coding sequence is TGTGCCAGCAGCTCAGCTAGCGGGGGCTCCTACGAGCAGTACTTC. As protein: CASSSASGGSYEQYF.

The chain recombines TRBV4-2 with TRBJ2-4; D perhaps matches TRBD2 (6 bases). This CDR3 region has 15 residues. The V end was cut by 0 bases, the J end by 9 bases, with 15 bases between. Germline V gene data show CDR1 as LGHNA and CDR2 as YNFKEQ. The chain's CDR3 is CASSQEKNGGSIQYF. CDR3 sequence (DNA): TGTGCCAGCAGCCAAGAAAAGAATGGGGGGAGCATTCAGTACTTC.

The gene calls are TRBV6-5 and TRBJ2-5; 7 bases agree with TRBD1. The end of the DNA is better explained by TRBJ2-7, so the J call may be wrong. The length of the CDR3 is 15 residues. The germline V gene has CDR1 MNHEY and CDR2 SVGAGI. Here the CDR3 reads CASSYSWDSSYEQYF. CDR3 DNA: TGTGCCAGCAGTTACTCTTGGGACAGCTCCTACGAGCAGTACTTC.